This TCR beta chain was found in a study of cytomegalovirus exposure and HLA in healthy donors. Study-level points and caveats: Some highly shared sequence variants likely arose as a pipeline artifact. Reports indicated that the classifier achieved high specificity and sensitivity in diagnosing cytomegalovirus status. Immune exposure data for these donors was limited to CMV serostatus. The study assumed roughly uniform donor sequencing depth for presence/absence analyses.

Germline loops: CDR1 MNHEY, CDR2 SVGAGI. The CDR3 length is 14 residues. V was pared by 6 bases and J by 5 bases, with 13 bases between. PCR primers comprised 60 Vbeta and 13 Jbeta primers. Using immunoSEQ multiplex PCR, the repertoire was profiled, and TCRdb retains in-frame clones only, with some absent. This sample has roughly 130,000 clones, with 74% found just once. This clone was found once. The antigen is undetermined. V gene TRBV6-5 combines with J gene TRBJ1-4; perhaps TRBD1 as D (5 bases). Sequenced sample: PBMCs. The sequence came from a young man in good health and CMV-seropositive. The CDR3 nucleotides are TGTGCCAGCAGCCGGGGACTGAGAAATGAAAAACTGTTTTTT. Protein: CASSRGLRNEKLFF.